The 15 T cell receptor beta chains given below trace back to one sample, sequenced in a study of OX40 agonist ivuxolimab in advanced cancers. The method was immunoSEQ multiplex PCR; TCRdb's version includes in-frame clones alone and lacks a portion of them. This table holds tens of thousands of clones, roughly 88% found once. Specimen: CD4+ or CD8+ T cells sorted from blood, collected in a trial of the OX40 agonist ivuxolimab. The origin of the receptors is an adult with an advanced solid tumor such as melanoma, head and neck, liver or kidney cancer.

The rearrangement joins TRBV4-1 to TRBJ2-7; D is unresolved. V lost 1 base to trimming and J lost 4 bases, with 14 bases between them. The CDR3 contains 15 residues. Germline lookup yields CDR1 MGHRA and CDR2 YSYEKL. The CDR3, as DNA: TGCGCCAGCAGCCAAGGGGCCTTCCCCCTTTACGAGCAGTACTTC. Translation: CASSQGAFPLYEQYF.

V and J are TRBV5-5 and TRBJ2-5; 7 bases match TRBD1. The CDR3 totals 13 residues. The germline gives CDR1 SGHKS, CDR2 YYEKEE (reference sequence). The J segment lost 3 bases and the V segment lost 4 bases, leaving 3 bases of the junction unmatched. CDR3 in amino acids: CASSADRKETQYF. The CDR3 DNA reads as TGTGCCAGCAGCGCGGACAGGAAAGAGACCCAGTACTTC.

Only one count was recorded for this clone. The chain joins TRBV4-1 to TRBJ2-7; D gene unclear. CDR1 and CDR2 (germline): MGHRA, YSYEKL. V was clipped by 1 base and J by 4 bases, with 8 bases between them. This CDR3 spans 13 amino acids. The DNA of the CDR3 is TGCGCCAGCAGCCAAGGAGTAGGATACGAGCAGTACTTC. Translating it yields CASSQGVGYEQYF.

The CDR3 protein is CASSSTGGGPYEQYF. As DNA, the CDR3 is TGTGCCAGCAGTTCCACAGGGGGGGGCCCCTACGAGCAGTACTTC. The chain carries TRBV6-6 and TRBJ2-7; a weak D match, TRBD1 (8 bases). Germline V gives CDR1 MNHNY, CDR2 SVGAGI (reference sequence). The CDR3 extends over 15 amino acids. Trimming left V 4 bases short and J 2 bases short, with 15 bases between.

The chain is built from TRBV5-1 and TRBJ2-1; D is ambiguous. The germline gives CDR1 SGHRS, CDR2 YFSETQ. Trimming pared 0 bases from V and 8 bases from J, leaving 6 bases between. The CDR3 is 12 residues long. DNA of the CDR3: TGCGCCAGCAGCTTGGACCTAGATGAGCAGTTCTTC. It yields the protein CASSLDLDEQFF. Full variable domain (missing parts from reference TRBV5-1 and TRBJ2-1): KAGVTQTPRYLIKTRGQQVTLSCSPISGHRSVSWYQQTPGQGLQFLFEYFSETQRNKGNFPGRFSGRQFSNSRSEMNVSTLELGDSALYLCASSLDLDEQFFGPGTRLTVL.

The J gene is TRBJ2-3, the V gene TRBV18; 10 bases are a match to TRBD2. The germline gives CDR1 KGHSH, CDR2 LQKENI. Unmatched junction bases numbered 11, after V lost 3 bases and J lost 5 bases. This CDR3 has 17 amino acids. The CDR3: CASSPSASGGGRDTQYF. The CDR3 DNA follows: TGTGCCAGCTCACCGTCGGCCAGCGGGGGGGGACGAGATACGCAGTATTTT.

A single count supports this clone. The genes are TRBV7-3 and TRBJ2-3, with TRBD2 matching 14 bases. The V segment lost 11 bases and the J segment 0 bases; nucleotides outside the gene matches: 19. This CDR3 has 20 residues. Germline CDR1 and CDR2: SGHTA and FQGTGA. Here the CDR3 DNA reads TGTGCCCCCCCGGGCCCGACGGGACTAGCGGGGGTAGAAAGCACAGATACGCAGTATTTT. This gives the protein CAPPGPTGLAGVESTDTQYF.

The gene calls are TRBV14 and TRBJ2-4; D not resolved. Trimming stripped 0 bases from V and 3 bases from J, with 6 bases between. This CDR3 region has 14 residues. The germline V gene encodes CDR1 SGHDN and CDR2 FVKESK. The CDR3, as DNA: TGTGCCAGCAGCCAAGATTCTTTCAAAAACATTCAGTACTTC. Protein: CASSQDSFKNIQYF.

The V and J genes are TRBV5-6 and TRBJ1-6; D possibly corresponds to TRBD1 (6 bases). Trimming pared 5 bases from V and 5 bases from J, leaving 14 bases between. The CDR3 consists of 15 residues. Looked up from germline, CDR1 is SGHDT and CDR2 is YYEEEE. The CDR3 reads CASSFGTSNNSPLHF. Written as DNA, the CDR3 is TGTGCCAGCAGTTTTGGGACATCAAATAATTCACCCCTCCACTTT.

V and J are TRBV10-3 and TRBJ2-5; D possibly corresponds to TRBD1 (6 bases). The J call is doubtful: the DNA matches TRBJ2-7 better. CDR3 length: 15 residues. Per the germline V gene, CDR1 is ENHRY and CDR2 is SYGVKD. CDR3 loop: CAISDPPGHLYEQYF. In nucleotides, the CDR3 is TGTGCCATCAGTGATCCTCCGGGACACCTATACGAGCAGTACTTC.

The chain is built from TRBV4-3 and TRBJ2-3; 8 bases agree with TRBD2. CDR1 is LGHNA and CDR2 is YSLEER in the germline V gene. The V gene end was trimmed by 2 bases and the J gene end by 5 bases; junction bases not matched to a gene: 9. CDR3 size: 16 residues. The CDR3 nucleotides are TGCGCCAGCAGCCAACGGGGCGGGGGGCCCCTAGATACGCAGTATTTT. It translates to CASSQRGGGPLDTQYF.

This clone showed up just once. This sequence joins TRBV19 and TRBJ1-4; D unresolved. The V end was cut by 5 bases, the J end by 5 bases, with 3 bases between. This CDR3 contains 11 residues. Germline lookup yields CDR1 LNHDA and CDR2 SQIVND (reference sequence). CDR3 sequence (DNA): TGTGCCAGTAGTGTAAATGAAAAACTGTTTTTT. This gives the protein CASSVNEKLFF.

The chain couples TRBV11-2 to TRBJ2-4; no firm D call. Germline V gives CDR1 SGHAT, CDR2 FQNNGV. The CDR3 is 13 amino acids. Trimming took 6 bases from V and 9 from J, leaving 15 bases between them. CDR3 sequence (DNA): TGTGCCAGCAGAGGAATTGGTCGTGTCATTCAGTACTTC. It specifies CASRGIGRVIQYF.

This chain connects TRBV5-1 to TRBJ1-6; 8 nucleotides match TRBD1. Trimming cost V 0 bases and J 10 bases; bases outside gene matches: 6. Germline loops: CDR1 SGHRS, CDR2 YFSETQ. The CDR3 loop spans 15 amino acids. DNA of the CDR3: TGCGCCAGCAGCTTGGCCGTCAGGGGGCACTCACCCCTCCACTTT. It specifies CASSLAVRGHSPLHF.

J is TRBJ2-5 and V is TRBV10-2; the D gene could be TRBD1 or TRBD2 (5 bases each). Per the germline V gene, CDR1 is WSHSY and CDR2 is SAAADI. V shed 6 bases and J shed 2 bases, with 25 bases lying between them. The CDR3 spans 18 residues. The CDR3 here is CASSELRGSGTVQETQYF. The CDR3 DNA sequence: TGCGCCAGCAGCGAGCTGAGAGGGTCCGGGACGGTACAAGAGACCCAGTACTTC.